These 3 T cell receptor beta chains were sequenced from one sample in a study of T cell responses to AZD1222 COVID-19 vaccine. TCRdb keeps only in-frame clones here, not all; method: immunoSEQ multiplex PCR. The repertoire holds 200,000 to 250,000 clones, roughly 94% seen once, with 1.5% to 2% in the top ten. Sequences were derived from peripheral blood, sampled 28 days after the second dose of the MenACWY control vaccine. The receptors come from an adult who received the MenACWY meningococcal vaccine as a control.

V is TRBV2 and J is TRBJ2-5; 8 nucleotides match TRBD1. The CDR3 contains 14 residues. The J segment lost 5 bases and the V segment lost 2 bases, leaving 4 bases of the junction unmatched. Germline-derived CDR1 and CDR2 are SNHLY and FYNNEI. The CDR3 DNA follows: TGTGCCAGCAGTGAACAAGGACAGGGCGAGACCCAGTACTTC. This translates into CASSEQGQGETQYF.

The chain joins TRBV7-9 to TRBJ2-3; TRBD2 agrees at 7 bases. V was clipped by 3 bases and J by 2 bases; unmatched bases: 5. Germline V lookup: CDR1 SEHNR, CDR2 FQNEAQ (reference sequence). The length of the CDR3 is 15 residues. The CDR3 nucleotides are TGTGCCAGCAGCTTTGGGGGAGGGAACACAGATACGCAGTATTTT. Amino acids: CASSFGGGNTDTQYF.

The gene calls are TRBV4-3 and TRBJ1-2; D may be TRBD1 (5 bases). CDR1 and CDR2 (germline): LGHNA, YSLEER. V gave up 0 bases and J gave up 7 bases, with 9 bases separating them. The CDR3 is 13 amino acids. The CDR3 DNA is TGCGCCAGCAGCCAAGATCGCGGGGGTGGCTACACCTTC. As protein: CASSQDRGGGYTF.